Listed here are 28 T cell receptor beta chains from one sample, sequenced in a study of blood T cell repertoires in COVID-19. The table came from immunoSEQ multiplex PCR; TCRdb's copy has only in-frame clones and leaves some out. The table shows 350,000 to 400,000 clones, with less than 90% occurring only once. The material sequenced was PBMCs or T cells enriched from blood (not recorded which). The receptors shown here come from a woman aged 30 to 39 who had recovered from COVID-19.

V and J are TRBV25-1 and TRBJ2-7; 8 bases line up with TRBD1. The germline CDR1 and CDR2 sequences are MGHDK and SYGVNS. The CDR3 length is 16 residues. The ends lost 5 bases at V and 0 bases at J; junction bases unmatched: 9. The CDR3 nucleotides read TGTGCCAGCAGTTCCCGGACAGGGCGACTCTCCTACGAGCAGTACTTC. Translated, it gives CASSSRTGRLSYEQYF.

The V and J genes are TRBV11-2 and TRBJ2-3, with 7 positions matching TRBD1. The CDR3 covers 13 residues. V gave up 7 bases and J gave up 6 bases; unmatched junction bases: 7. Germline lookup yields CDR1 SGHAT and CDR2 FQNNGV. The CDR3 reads CASTFRGKDTQYF. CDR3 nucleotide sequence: TGTGCCAGCACTTTCAGGGGGAAGGATACGCAGTATTTT.

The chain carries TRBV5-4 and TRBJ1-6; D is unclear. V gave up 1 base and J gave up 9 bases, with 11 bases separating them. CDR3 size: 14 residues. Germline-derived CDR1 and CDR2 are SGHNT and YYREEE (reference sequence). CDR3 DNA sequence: TGTGCCAGCAGCTTGCGAAGGGAGGGTTCACCCCTCCACTTT. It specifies CASSLRREGSPLHF.

Here the CDR3 DNA reads TGTGCCAGCAGCAGGGTAGCGGGAGTAAACTACGAGCAGTACTTC. Translated: CASSRVAGVNYEQYF. This sequence joins TRBV6-2 or TRBV6-3 and TRBJ2-7; 9 nucleotides align to TRBD2. Trimming at V came to 6 bases and at J to 3 bases, leaving 9 bases not matched to a gene. The CDR3 runs 15 residues. Germline-derived CDR1 and CDR2 are MNHEY and SVGEGT.

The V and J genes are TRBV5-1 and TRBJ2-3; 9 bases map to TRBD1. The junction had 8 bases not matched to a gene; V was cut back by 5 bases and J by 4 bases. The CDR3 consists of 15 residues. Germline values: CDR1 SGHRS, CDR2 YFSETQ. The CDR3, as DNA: TGCGCCAGCAGGCCCACAGGGGGCGCATCAGATACGCAGTATTTT. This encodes CASRPTGGASDTQYF.

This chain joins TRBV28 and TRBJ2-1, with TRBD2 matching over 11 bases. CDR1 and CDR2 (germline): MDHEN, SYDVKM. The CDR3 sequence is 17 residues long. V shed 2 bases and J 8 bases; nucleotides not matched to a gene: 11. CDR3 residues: CASSLRVTSGIPHEQFF. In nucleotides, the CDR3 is TGTGCCAGCAGTTTACGCGTGACTAGCGGGATACCCCATGAGCAGTTCTTC.

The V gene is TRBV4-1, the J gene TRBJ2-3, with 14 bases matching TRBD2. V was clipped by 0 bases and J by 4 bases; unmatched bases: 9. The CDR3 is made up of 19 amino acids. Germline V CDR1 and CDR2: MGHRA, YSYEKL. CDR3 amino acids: CASSQDPPTSGGAADTQYF. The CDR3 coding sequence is TGCGCCAGCAGCCAAGATCCCCCGACTAGCGGGGGGGCGGCAGATACGCAGTATTTT.

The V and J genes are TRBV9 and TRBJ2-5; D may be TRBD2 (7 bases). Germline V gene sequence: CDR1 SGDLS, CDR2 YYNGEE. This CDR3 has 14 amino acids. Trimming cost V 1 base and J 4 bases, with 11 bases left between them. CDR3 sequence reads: CASSVTGGGETQYF. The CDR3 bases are TGTGCCAGCAGCGTAACGGGGGGCGGAGAGACCCAGTACTTC.

The CDR3 nucleotides are TGTGCCAGCAGCCTGACGGGGGGGCCCCCAGATACGCAGTATTTT. It specifies CASSLTGGPPDTQYF. The V and J genes are TRBV11-2 and TRBJ2-3, with TRBD2 matching 8 bases. The CDR3 runs 15 residues. Trimming removed 5 bases from V and 4 bases from J; junction bases left unmatched: 8. Germline assignment: CDR1 SGHAT and CDR2 FQNNGV.

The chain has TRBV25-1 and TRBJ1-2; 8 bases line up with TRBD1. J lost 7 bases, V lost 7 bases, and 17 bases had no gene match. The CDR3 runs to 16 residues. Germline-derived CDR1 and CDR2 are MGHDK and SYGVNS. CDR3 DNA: TGTGCCAGCAAGGGTCCGGGTGTCAGGGGGCTGGTTGGCTACACCTTC. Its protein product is CASKGPGVRGLVGYTF.

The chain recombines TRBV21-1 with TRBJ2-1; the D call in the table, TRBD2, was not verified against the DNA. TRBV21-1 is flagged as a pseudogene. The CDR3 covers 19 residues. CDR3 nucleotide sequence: TGTGCCAGCAGCACGGGACAGGACGGACTAGCGGGAGGGCGTAATGAGCAGTTCTTC. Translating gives CASSTGQDGLAGGRNEQFF.

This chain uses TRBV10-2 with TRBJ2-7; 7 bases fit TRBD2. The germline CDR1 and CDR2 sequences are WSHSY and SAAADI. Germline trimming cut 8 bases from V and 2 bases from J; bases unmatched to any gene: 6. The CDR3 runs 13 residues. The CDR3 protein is CASAAGIAYEQYF. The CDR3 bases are TGCGCCAGCGCAGCGGGGATAGCCTACGAGCAGTACTTC.

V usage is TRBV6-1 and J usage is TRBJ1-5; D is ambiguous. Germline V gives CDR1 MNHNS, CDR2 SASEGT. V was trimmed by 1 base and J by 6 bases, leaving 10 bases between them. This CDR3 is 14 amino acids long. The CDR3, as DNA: TGTGCCAGCAGTGAAGGGGCGGGAATTCAGCCCCAGCATTTT. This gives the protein CASSEGAGIQPQHF.

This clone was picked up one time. The CDR3 coding sequence is TGTGCCAGCTCACCGCCGGGACATTCCTACGAGCAGTACTTC. Amino acid sequence: CASSPPGHSYEQYF. The chain recombines TRBV18 with TRBJ2-7, with a possible D match to TRBD1 (6 bases). The V end was cut by 3 bases, the J end by 1 base, with 10 bases between. The CDR3 is 14 amino acids. Germline V gene sequence: CDR1 KGHSH, CDR2 LQKENI.

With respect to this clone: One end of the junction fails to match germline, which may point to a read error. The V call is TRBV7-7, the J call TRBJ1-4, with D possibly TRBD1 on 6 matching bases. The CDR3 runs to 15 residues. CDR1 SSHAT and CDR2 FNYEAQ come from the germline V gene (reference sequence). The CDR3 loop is CASSLSWGQDEKLFF. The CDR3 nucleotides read TGTGCTAGCAGCTTATCCTGGGGGCAGGATGAAAAACTGTTTTTT. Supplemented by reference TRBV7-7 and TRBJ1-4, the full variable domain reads GAGVSQSPRYKVTKRGQDVTLRCDPISSHATLYWYQQALGQGPEFLTYFNYEAQPDKSGLPSDRFSAERPEGSISTLTIQRTEQRDSAMYRCASSLSWGQDEKLFFGSGTQLSVL.

The CDR3 is CASSKWGQQTNSPLHF. In nucleotides, the CDR3 is TGTGCCAGCAGTAAATGGGGGCAGCAAACTAATTCACCCCTCCACTTT. The V and J genes are TRBV3-1 (or the pseudogene TRBV3-2) and TRBJ1-6; a possible D gene is TRBD1 (6 bases). Trimming pared 6 bases from V and 6 bases from J, leaving 18 bases between. This CDR3 comprises 16 residues. Germline CDR1 LGHDT, CDR2 YNNKEL (reference sequence).

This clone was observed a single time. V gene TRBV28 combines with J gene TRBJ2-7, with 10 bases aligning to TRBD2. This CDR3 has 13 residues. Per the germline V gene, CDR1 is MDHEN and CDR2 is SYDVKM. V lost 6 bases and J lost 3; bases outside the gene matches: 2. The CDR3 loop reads CASRGLADYEQYF. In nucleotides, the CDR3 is TGTGCCAGCAGAGGACTAGCGGACTACGAGCAGTACTTC.

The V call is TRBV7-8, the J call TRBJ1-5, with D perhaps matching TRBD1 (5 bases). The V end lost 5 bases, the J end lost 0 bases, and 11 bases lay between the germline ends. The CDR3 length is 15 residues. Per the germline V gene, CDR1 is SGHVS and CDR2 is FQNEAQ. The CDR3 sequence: CASSREGASNQPQHF. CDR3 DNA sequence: TGTGCCAGCAGCCGGGAAGGGGCTAGCAATCAGCCCCAGCATTTT.

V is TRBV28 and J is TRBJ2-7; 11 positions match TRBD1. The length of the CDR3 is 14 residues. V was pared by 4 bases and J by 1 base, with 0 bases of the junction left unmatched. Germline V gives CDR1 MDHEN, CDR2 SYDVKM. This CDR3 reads CASSWDRGSYEQYF. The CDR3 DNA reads TGTGCCAGCAGTTGGGACAGGGGGTCCTACGAGCAGTACTTC.

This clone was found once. DNA of the CDR3: TGTGCCAGCAGTATAGGACACCTCACAGATACGCAGTATTTT. Its protein is CASSIGHLTDTQYF. The chain is built from TRBV6-5 and TRBJ2-3; possibly TRBD1 for D (5 bases). Trimming removed 5 bases at V and 2 bases at J, with 11 bases between. Germline V CDR1 and CDR2: MNHEY, SVGAGI. This CDR3 spans 14 amino acids.

CDR3 DNA sequence: TGTGCCAGCAGCGGACTGTTCTATGGCTACACCTTC. Translated, it gives CASSGLFYGYTF. The rearrangement uses TRBV7-3 and TRBJ1-2; unclear D gene. The CDR3 has 12 amino acids. The ends were cut back, 5 bases at V and 4 bases at J, with 8 bases in the middle. Germline CDR1 is SGHTA and CDR2 is FQGTGA.

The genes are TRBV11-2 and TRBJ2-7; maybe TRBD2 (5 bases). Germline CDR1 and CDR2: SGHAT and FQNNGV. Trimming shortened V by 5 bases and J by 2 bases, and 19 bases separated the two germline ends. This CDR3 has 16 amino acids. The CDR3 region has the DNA TGTGCCAGCAGCCGCTTATCTGGGAGTCCGCCCTACGAGCAGTACTTC. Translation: CASSRLSGSPPYEQYF.

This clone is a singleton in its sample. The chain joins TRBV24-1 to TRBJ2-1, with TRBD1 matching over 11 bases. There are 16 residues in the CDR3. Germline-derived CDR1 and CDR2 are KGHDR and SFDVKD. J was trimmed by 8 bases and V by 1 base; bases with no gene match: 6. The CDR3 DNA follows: TGTGCCACCAGTGATTTATGGGGGACAGGGGGGGATGAGCAGTTCTTC. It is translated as CATSDLWGTGGDEQFF.

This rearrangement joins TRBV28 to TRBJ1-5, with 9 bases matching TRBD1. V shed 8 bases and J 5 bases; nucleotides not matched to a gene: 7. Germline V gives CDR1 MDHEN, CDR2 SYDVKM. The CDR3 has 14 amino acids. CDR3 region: CASELGQGYQPQHF. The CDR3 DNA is TGTGCCAGCGAGCTGGGACAGGGATATCAGCCCCAGCATTTT.

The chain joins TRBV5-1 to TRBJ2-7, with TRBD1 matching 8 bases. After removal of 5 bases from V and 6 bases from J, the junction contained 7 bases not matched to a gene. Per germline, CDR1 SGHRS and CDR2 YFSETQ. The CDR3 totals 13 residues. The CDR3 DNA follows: TGCGCCAGCAGTGATGAAACAGGGGGCGAGCAGTACTTC. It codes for CASSDETGGEQYF.

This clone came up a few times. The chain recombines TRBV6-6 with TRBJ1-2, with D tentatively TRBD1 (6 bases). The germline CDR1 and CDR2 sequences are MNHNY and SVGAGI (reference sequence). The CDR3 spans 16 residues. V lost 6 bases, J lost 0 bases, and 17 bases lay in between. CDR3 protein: CASSPAGQSPNYGYTF. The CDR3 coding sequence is TGTGCCAGCAGCCCCGCTGGACAGTCACCTAACTATGGCTACACCTTC.

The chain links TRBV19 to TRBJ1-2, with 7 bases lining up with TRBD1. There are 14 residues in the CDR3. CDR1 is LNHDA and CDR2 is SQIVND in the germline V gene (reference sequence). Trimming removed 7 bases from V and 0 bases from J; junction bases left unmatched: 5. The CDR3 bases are TGTGCCAGTACGATGACAGGGACTAACTATGGCTACACCTTC. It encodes CASTMTGTNYGYTF.

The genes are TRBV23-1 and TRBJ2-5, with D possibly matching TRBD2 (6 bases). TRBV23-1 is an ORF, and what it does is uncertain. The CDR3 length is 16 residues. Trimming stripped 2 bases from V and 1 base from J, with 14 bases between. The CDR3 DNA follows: TGCGCCAGCAGTCAACCTTATATGGGGGGCCAAGAGACCCAGTACTTC. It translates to CASSQPYMGGQETQYF.